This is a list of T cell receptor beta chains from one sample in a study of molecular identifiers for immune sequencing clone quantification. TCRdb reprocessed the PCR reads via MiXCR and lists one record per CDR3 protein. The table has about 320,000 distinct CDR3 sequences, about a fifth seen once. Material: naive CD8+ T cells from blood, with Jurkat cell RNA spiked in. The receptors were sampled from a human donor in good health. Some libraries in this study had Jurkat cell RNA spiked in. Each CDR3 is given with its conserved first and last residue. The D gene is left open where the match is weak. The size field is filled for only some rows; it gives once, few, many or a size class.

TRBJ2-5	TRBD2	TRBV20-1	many	TGCAGTGCTAGAAAGATACTAGCGGAGGCCCAGTACTTC	CSARKILAEAQYF
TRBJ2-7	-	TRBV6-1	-	TGTGCCAGCAGTGTCCCGAGCTCCTACGAGCAGTACTTC	CASSVPSSYEQYF
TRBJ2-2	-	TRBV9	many	TGTGCCAGCACGGGTTTCACCGGGGAGCTGTTTTTT	CASTGFTGELFF
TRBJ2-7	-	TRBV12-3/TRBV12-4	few	TGTGCCAGCAGGGCGGGCCAGAGCTACGAGCAGTACTTC	CASRAGQSYEQYF
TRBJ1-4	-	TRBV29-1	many	TGCAGCGTTGAGCAAGGGGCGAGTGAAAAACTGTTTTTT	CSVEQGASEKLFF
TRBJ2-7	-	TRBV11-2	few	TGTGCCAGCAGCTTATTGTACGGGTCCTACGAGCAGTACTTC	CASSLLYGSYEQYF
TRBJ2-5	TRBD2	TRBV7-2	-	TGTGCCAGCAGCTTAGTGTCCCGCGGGGGGAAGTACCAAGAGACCCAGTACTTC	CASSLVSRGGKYQETQYF
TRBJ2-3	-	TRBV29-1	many	TGCAGCGCCCAAAACGGGGCCGATACGCAGTATTTT	CSAQNGADTQYF
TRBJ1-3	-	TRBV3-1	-	TGTGCCAGCAGCCAAGATTTGGGAGCAAGGGATAGGTCTGGAAACACCATATATTTT	CASSQDLGARDRSGNTIYF
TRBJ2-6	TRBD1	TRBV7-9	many	TGTGCCAGCAGCTCAACCTCCCTAGGACAGGGGGCATCCTCTGGGGCCAACGTCCTGACTTTC	CASSSTSLGQGASSGANVLTF
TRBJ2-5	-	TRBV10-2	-	TGCGCCAGCAGTATTCGGGGGTCTTGCCAAGAGACCCAGTACTTC	CASSIRGSCQETQYF
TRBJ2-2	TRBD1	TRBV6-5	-	TGTGCCAGCACCCAGGGACAGCCGAACACCGGGGAGCTGTTTTTT	CASTQGQPNTGELFF
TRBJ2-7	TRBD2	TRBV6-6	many	TGTGCCAGCAGTCGCGGGGGATCCTACGAGCAGTACTTC	CASSRGGSYEQYF
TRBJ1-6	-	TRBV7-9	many	TGTGCCAGCAATAACAGGGTGGATTCACCCCTCCACTTT	CASNNRVDSPLHF
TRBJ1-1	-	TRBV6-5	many	TGTGCCAGCAGACCGGCCCCAATCTGGGCTGAAGCTTTCTTT	CASRPAPIWAEAFF
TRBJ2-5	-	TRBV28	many	TGTGCCAGCAGTTTTGGGGGTAGGACTGAGTACCAAGAGACCCAGTACTTC	CASSFGGRTEYQETQYF
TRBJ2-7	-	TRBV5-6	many	TGTGCCAGCAGCTTGGATGTCGGGGTCTCCGATGAGCAGTACTTC	CASSLDVGVSDEQYF
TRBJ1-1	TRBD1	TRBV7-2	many	TGTGCCAGCAGCTTCTCGACAGGGGGCTTGAACACTGAAGCTTTCTTT	CASSFSTGGLNTEAFF
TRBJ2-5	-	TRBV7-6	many	TGTGCCAGCAGCCCGACGGTGTACCAAGAGACCCAGTACTTC	CASSPTVYQETQYF
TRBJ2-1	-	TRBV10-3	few	TGTGCCATCAGTGACTCCTTGAATGAGCAGTTCTTC	CAISDSLNEQFF
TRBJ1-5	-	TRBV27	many	TGTGCCAGCAGTTTATGGCAGGGTCTTCAGCCCCAGCATTTT	CASSLWQGLQPQHF
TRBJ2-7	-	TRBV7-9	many	TGTGCCAGCAGACAGGGATTCTACGAGCAGTACTTC	CASRQGFYEQYF
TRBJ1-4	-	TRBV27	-	TGTGCCAGCAGTTTAGCGGGGACTAATGAAAAACTGTCTTTT	CASSLAGTNEKLSF
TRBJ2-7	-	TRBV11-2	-	TGTGCCAGCAGCTTTGTCCTCGGGGGCGACGAGCAGTACTTC	CASSFVLGGDEQYF
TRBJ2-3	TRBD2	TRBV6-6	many	TGTGCCAGCAGTCCCTCCGGGACTAGCGGGATAAGCACAGATACGCAGTATTTT	CASSPSGTSGISTDTQYF
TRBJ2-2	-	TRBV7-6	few	TGTGCCAGCACCCCCGAGTGGGGGGCCGCCGGGGAGCTGTTTTTT	CASTPEWGAAGELFF
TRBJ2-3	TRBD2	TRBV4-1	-	TGCGCCAGCGGCCAACAACCGAGCGGGGGGGGCTTCGTCACAGATACGCAGTATTTT	CASGQQPSGGGFVTDTQYF